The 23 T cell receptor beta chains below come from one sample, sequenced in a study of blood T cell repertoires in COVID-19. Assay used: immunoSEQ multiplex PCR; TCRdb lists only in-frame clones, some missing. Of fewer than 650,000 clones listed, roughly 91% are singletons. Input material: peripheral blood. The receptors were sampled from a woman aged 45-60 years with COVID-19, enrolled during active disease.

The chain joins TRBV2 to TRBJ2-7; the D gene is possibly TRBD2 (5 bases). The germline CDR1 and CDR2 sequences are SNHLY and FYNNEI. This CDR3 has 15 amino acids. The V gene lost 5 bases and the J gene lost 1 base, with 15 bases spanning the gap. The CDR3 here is CASSPRTFGSYEQYF. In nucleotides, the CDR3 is TGTGCCAGCAGTCCCCGGACTTTTGGGTCCTACGAGCAGTACTTC.

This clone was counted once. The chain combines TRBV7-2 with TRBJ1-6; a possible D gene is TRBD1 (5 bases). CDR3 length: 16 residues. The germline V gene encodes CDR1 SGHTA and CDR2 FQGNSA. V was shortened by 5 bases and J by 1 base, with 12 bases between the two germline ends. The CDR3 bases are TGTGCCAGCAGCCTCGCTGGGGCATCCTATAATTCACCCCTCCACTTT. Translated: CASSLAGASYNSPLHF. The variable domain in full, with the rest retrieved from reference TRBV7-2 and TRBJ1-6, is GAGVSQSPSNKVTEKGKDVELRCDPISGHTALYWYRQSLGQGLEFLIYFQGNSAPDKSGLPSDRFSAERTGGSVSTLTIQRTQQEDSAVYLCASSLAGASYNSPLHFGNGTRLTVT.

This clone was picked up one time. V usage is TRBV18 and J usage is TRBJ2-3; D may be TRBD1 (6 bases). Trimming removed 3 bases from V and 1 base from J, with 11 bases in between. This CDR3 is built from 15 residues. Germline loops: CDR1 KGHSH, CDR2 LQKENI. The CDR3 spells CASSPTRTGTDTQYF. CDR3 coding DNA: TGTGCCAGCTCACCGACCCGGACAGGCACAGATACGCAGTATTTT.

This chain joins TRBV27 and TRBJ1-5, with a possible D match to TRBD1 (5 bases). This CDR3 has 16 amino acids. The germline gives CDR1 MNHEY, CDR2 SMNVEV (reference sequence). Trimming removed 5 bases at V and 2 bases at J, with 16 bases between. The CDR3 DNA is TGTGCCAGCAGTCTCGGGGGGTCTTGGGGCAATCAGCCCCAGCATTTT. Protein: CASSLGGSWGNQPQHF.

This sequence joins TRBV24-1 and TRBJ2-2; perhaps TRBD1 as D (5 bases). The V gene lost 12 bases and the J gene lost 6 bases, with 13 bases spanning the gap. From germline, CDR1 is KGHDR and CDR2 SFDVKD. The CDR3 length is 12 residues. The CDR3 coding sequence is TGTGCCGCTACAGGTGGGGCCGGGGAGCTGTTTTTT. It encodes CAATGGAGELFF.

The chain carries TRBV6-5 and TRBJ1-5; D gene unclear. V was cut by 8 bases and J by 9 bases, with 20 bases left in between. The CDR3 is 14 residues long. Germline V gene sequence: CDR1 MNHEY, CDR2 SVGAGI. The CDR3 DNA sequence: TGTGCCAGCGGCTGGGCTGAGGGCGCAGGGCCCCAGCATTTT. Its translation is CASGWAEGAGPQHF.

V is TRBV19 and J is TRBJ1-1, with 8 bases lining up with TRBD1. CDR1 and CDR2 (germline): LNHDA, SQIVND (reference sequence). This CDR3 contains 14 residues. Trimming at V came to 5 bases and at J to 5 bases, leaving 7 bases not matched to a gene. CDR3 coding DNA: TGTGCCAGTAGTGGTGGACAGGGAGGGACTGAAGCTTTCTTT. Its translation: CASSGGQGGTEAFF. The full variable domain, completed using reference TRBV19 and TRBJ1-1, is DGGITQSPKYLFRKEGQNVTLSCEQNLNHDAMYWYRQDPGQGLRLIYYSQIVNDFQKGDIAEGYSVSREKKESFPLTVTSAQKNPTAFYLCASSGGQGGTEAFFGQGTRLTVV.

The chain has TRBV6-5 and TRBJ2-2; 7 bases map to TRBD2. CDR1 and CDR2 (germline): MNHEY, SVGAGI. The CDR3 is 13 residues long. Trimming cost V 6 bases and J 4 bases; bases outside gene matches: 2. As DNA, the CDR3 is TGTGCCAGCAGCGGGACTATCACCGGGGAGCTGTTTTTT. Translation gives CASSGTITGELFF.

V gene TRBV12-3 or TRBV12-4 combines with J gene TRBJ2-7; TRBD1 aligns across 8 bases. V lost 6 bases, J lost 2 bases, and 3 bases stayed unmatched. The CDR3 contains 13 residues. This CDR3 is CASRQGVTYEQYF. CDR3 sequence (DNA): TGTGCCAGCAGACAGGGGGTAACCTACGAGCAGTACTTC.

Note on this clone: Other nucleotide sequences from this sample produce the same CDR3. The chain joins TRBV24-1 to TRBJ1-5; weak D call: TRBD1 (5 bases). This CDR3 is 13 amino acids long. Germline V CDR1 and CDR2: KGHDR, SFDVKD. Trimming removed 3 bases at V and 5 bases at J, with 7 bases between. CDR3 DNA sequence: TGTGCCACCAGTGATCGGGGGGATCAGCCCCAGCATTTT. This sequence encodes CATSDRGDQPQHF.

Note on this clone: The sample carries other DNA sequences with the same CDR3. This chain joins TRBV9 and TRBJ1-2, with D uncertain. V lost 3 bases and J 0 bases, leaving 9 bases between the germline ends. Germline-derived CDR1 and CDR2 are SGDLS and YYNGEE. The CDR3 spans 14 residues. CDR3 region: CASSGPGSNYGYTF. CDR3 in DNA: TGTGCCAGCAGCGGACCGGGATCTAACTATGGCTACACCTTC.

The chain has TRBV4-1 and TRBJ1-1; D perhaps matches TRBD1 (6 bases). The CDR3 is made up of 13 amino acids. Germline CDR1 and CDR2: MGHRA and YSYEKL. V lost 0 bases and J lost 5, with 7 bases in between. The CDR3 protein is CASSQDQGTEAFF. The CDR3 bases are TGCGCCAGCAGCCAAGACCAGGGGACTGAAGCTTTCTTT.

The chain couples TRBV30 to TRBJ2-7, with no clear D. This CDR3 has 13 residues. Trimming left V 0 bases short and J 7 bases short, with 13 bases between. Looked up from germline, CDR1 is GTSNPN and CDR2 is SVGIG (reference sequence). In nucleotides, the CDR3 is TGTGCCTGGAGTGTACCCCCCTACGAGGAGCAGTACTTC. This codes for CAWSVPPYEEQYF.

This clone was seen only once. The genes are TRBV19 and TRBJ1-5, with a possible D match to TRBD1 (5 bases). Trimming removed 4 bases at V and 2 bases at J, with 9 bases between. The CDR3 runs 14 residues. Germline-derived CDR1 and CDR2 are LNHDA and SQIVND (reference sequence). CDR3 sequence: CASSTGGGNQPQHF. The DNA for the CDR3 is TGTGCCAGTAGTACGGGGGGAGGCAATCAGCCCCAGCATTTT.

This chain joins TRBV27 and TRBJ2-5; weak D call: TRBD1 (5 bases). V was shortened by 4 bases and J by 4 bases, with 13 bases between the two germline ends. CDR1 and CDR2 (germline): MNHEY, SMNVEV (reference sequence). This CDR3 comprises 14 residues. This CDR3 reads CASSSTQGGETQYF. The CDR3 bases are TGTGCCAGCAGTTCGACTCAGGGTGGAGAGACCCAGTACTTC.

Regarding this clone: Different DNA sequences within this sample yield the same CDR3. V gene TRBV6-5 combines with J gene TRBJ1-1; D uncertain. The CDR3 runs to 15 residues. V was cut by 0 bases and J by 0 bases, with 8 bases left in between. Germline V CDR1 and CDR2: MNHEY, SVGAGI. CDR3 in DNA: TGTGCCAGCAGTTACTCGCGTGGGCTGAACACTGAAGCTTTCTTT. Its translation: CASSYSRGLNTEAFF.

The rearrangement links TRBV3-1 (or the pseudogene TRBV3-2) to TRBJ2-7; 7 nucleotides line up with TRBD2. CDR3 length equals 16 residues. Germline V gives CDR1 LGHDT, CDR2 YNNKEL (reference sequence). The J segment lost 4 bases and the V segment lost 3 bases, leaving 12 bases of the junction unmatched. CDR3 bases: TGTGCCAGCAGCCATTGGGAGGCGGGGGACCTATACGAGCAGTACTTC. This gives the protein CASSHWEAGDLYEQYF.

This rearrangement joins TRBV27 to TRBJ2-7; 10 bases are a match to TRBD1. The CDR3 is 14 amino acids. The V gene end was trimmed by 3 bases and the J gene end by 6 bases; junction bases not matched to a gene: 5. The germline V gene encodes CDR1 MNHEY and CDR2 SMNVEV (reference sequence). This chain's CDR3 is CASSFGTGVPEQYF. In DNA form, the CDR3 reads TGTGCCAGCAGTTTCGGGACAGGGGTCCCCGAGCAGTACTTC.

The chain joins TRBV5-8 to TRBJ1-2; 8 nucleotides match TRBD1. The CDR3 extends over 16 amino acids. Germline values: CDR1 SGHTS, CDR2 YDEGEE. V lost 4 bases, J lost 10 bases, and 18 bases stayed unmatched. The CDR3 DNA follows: TGTGCCAGCAGCCCAGCTTCCTGGCAGGGGGCGGAGGCCTACACCTTC. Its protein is CASSPASWQGAEAYTF.

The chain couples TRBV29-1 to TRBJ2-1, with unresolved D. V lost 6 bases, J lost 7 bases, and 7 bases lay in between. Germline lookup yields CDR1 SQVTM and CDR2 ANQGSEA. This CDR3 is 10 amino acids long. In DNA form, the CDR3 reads TGCAGCGTCCCCTTAAATGAGCAGTTCTTC. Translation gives CSVPLNEQFF.

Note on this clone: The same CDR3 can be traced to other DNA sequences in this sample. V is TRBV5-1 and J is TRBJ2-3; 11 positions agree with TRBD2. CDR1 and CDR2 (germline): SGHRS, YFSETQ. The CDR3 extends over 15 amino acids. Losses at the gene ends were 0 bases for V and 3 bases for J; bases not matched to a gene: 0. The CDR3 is CASSLGLAGTDTQYF. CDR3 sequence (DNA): TGCGCCAGCAGCTTGGGACTAGCGGGGACAGATACGCAGTATTTT.

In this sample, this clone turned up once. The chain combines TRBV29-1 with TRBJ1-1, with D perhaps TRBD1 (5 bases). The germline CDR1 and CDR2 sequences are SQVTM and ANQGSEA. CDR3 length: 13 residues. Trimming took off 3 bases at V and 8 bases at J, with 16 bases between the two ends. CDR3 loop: CSVDGAGPGEAFF. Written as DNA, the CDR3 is TGCAGCGTTGATGGTGCGGGGCCGGGCGAAGCTTTCTTT.

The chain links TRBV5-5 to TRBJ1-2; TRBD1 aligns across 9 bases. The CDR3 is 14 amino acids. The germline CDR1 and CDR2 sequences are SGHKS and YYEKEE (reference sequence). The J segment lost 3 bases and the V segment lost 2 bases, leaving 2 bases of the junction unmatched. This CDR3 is CASSFRTGDYGYTF. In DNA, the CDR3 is TGTGCCAGCAGCTTCAGGACAGGGGACTATGGCTACACCTTC. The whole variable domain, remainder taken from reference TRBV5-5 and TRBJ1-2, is DAGVTQSPTHLIKTRGQQVTLRCSPISGHKSVSWYQQVLGQGPQFIFQYYEKEERGRGNFPDRFSARQFPNYSSELNVNALLLGDSALYLCASSFRTGDYGYTFGSGTRLTVV.